The present entry profiles one TCR beta chain with its context. TCRdb called the 5' RACE reads again in MiXCR, with one record for every CDR3 protein. Seen here are 390,000 or so distinct CDR3 sequences, 16% observed once, and the top ten hold about 22%. This sample was taken from a study of T-cell memory formation after mild COVID-19. Germline assignment: CDR1 SGDLS and CDR2 YYNGEE. V was pared by 3 bases and J by 0 bases, with 12 bases between. CDR3 size: 15 residues. The chain links TRBV9 to TRBJ2-5; possibly TRBD1 or TRBD2 for D (5 bases each). The sequenced material came from PBMCs or a T cell subset sorted from them (not recorded which). The receptor's source is a young man who had mild COVID-19 (a few samples of this study predate the infection). Cell type and time point are not known. CDR3 loop: CASSGGPSYQETQYF. As DNA, the CDR3 is TGTGCCAGCAGCGGGGGACCATCATACCAAGAGACCCAGTACTTC.